This TCR beta chain was observed in a study of blood T cell repertoires in COVID-19. The CDR3 sequence is 16 residues long. Trimming removed 6 bases at V and 4 bases at J, with 21 bases between. In germline, CDR1 is MNHEY, CDR2 SMNVEV (reference sequence). The data were produced by immunoSEQ multiplex PCR, yet TCRdb's version contains in-frame clones alone and is incomplete. This sample has some 71,000 clones, with 86% found just once. The chain employs TRBV27 and TRBJ1-2, with D possibly being TRBD1 (5 bases). This TCR came from a young man with acute or convalescent COVID-19. Input material: peripheral blood. CDR3 nucleotide sequence: TGTGCCAGCAGCCCCTGGGGAGGGGAAAAGGGCTATGGCTACACCTTC. Its translation is CASSPWGGEKGYGYTF.